One TCR beta chain is described in this entry. As yet, its antigen is unknown. This sample is part of a study of naive and memory T cell subsets. From the second PCR step, alpha and beta chains were amplified apart. Two oligonucleotides, mixed equimolar, formed the beta constant-region primer covering TRBC1 and TRBC2. The ligated cDNA underwent four PCR rounds using SP2 and nested alpha and beta constant-region primers. TCRdb re-derived calls from the UMI-ligation and nested PCR reads in MiXCR, one entry per CDR3 protein. The repertoire consists of approximately 89,000 distinct CDR3 sequences, with roughly 7.3% occurring once and the leading ten covering roughly 1.6%. General observations from the study: TCR counts from RNA may reflect activation-linked expression changes.

The receptor was derived from a human donor in good health. Material: central memory CD4+ T cells from blood.

Here the CDR3 DNA reads TGTGCCAGCAGCATGTTGACAGCCTCCAATCAGCCCCAGCATTTT. Amino acids: CASSMLTASNQPQHF. V usage is TRBV7-8 and J usage is TRBJ1-5; D possibly corresponds to TRBD1 (5 bases). Germline CDR1 and CDR2: SGHVS and FQNEAQ. Trimming cost V 5 bases and J 3 bases, with 14 bases left between them. CDR3 size: 15 residues. The complete variable domain, with remaining parts taken from reference TRBV7-8 and TRBJ1-5, reads GAGVSQSPRYKVAKRGQDVALRCDPISGHVSLFWYQQALGQGPEFLTYFQNEAQLDKSGLPSDRFFAERPEGSVSTLKIQRTQQEDSAVYLCASSMLTASNQPQHFGDGTRLSIL.